The T cell receptor (beta chain) described here comes from a study of blood T cell repertoires in COVID-19. In the study overall: In each case, the material was cDNA or gDNA derived from T cells, B-cell-depleted T cells, or PBMCs.

Each participant's cohort was designated according to participant-reported clinical history. Germline CDR1 is MDHEN and CDR2 is SYDVKM. CDR3 length: 13 residues. With V trimmed by 4 bases and J by 11 bases, 10 bases remained unmatched. In the original analysis: Amplified reference gene primers provided the basis for estimating nucleated cell counts. Assay used: immunoSEQ multiplex PCR; TCRdb lists only in-frame clones, some missing. Clonal size and the V and J genes are those of that table, whereas D and trimming came from the DNA. In the table there are approximately 300,000 clones, around 84% of which are singletons.

The TCR was taken from a woman aged 30 to 39 who had been exposed to COVID-19. The material sequenced was PBMCs or T cells enriched from blood (not recorded which). V is TRBV28 and J is TRBJ1-2, with TRBD1 matching 7 bases. CDR3 residues: CASSSARQGRYTF. The CDR3 DNA reads TGTGCCAGCAGTTCCGCCCGACAGGGTCGTTACACCTTC.